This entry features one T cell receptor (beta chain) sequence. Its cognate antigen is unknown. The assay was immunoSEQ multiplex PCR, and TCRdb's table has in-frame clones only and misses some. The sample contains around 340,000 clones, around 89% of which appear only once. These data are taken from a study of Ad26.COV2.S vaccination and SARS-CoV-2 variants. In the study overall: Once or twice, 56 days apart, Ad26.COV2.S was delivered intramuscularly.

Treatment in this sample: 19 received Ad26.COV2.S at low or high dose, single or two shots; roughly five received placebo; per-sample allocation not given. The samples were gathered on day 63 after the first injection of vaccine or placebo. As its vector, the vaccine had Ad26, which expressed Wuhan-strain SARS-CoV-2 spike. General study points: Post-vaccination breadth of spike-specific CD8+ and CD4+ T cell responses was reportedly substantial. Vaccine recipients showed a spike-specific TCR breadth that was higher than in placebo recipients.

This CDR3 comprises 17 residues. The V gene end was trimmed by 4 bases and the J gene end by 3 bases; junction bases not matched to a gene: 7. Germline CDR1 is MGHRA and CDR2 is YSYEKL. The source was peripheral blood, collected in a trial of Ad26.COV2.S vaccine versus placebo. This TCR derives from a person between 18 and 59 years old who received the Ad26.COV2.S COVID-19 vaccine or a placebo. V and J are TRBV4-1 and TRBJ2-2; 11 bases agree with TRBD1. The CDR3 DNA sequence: TGCGCCAGCAGCCCCTGGACAGGGGGCGATGACACCGGGGAGCTGTTTTTT. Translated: CASSPWTGGDDTGELFF.